This T cell receptor (beta chain) was sequenced for a study of technical replicates of blood from a few donors. The CDR3 spans 17 residues. V dropped 4 bases and J dropped 5; count of bases not matched to a gene: 11. Measured with immunoSEQ multiplex PCR; TCRdb has only the in-frame clones, and not every one. The sample has tens of thousands of clones, roughly 92% seen once; the top ten hold roughly 0.33%. This TCR came from a human donor in good health. The sample taken for sequencing was T cells isolated from PBMCs. The V call is TRBV23-1, the J call TRBJ2-1, with TRBD2 matching over 10 bases. TRBV23-1 falls under the ORF class, with uncertain function. The CDR3 nucleotides read TGCGCCAGCAGTCGATCTAGCGGGAGACGAGACCACAATGAGCAGTTCTTC. It is translated as CASSRSSGRRDHNEQFF.